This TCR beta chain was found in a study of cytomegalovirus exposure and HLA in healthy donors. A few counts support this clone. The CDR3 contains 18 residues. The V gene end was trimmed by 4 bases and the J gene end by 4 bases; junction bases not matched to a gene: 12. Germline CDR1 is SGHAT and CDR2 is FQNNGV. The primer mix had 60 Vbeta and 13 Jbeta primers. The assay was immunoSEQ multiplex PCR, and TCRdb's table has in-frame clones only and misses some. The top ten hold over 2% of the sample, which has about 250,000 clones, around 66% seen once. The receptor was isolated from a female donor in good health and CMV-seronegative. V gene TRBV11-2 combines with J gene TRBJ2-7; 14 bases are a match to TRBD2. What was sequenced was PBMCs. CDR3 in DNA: TGTGCCAGCAGCTCTAAGGGACTAGCGGGAGTATCTATTTACGAGCAGTACTTC. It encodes CASSSKGLAGVSIYEQYF.